These T cell receptor beta chains were read from a single sample in a study of T cells in Graves' hyperthyroidism and ophthalmopathy. TCRdb redid the calling of the multiplex PCR reads with MiXCR, one entry per CDR3 protein. The sample shows about 270,000 distinct CDR3 sequences, more than 20% of them seen only once. Sequencing input: blood. Receptors originate from a woman aged 40 to 50 with Graves' ophthalmopathy. CDR3s include the opening cysteine and the closing phenylalanine or tryptophan. A D gene is named only where the DNA matches it firmly. Clone size is not always given. Where it is, it says once, few, many or a class for expanded clones.

d_gene	abundance	j_gene	v_gene	CDR3aa	CDR3nt
.	many	TRBJ1-5	TRBV12-3/TRBV12-4	CASSPEGNQPQHF	TGTGCCAGCAGTCCCGAGGGGAATCAGCCCCAGCATTTT
.	many	TRBJ2-7	TRBV2	CASRVYYSEQYF	TGTGCCAGCAGGGTGTACTACTCCGAGCAGTACTTC
.	many	TRBJ1-2	TRBV30	CAWSVASGRYGYTF	TGTGCCTGGAGTGTAGCGTCAGGGAGGTATGGCTACACCTTC
.	many	TRBJ1-1	TRBV27	CASSDRSNTEAFF	TGTGCCAGCAGTGACAGATCGAACACTGAAGCTTTCTTT
.	many	TRBJ2-2	TRBV6-5	CASRPLVGERGGELFF	TGTGCCAGCAGACCTCTTGTGGGGGAGAGGGGCGGGGAGCTGTTTTTT
.	.	TRBJ1-2	TRBV29-1	CSVDYTENNYGYTF	TGCAGCGTTGACTACACAGAGAATAACTATGGCTACACCTTC
.	many	TRBJ2-5	TRBV4-1	CASSQGAKETQYF	TGCGCCAGCAGCCAAGGTGCCAAGGAGACCCAGTACTTC
.	many	TRBJ2-7	TRBV20-1	CSARVPGLSSYEQYF	TGCAGTGCTAGAGTTCCGGGACTCAGCTCCTACGAGCAGTACTTC
.	many	TRBJ2-1	TRBV20-1	CSARGLVVGNEQFF	TGCAGTGCAAGGGGCCTAGTGGTTGGCAATGAGCAGTTCTTC
TRBD1	once	TRBJ2-7	TRBV6-5	CASSYSTGGTYEQYF	TGTGCCAGCAGTTACTCGACAGGGGGTACCTACGAGCAGTACTTC
.	many	TRBJ2-4	TRBV28	CASSMVQPNIQYF	TGTGCCAGCAGCATGGTACAGCCTAACATTCAGTACTTC
.	.	TRBJ1-1	TRBV12-3/TRBV12-4	CASIKPGRVVTEAFF	TGTGCCAGCATCAAACCAGGGAGGGTTGTCACTGAAGCTTTCTTT
.	many	TRBJ2-5	TRBV12-3/TRBV12-4	CASSEGSQETQYF	TGTGCCAGCTCGGAGGGTAGCCAAGAGACCCAGTACTTC
.	many	TRBJ2-5	TRBV20-1	CSALSGTRETQYF	TGCAGTGCTCTATCGGGGACGAGGGAGACCCAGTACTTC
.	many	TRBJ1-1	TRBV12-3/TRBV12-4	CASSLAGGGEATFF	TGTGCCAGCAGTTTAGCGGGGGGGGGAGAGGCGACTTTCTTT
.	many	TRBJ1-5	TRBV28	CASSSGTENRPQHF	TGTGCCAGCAGTTCCGGGACGGAAAATCGGCCCCAGCATTTT
.	few	TRBJ2-1	TRBV28	CASSFSEGSFNEQFF	TGTGCCAGCAGTTTTAGTGAGGGGTCTTTCAATGAGCAGTTCTTC
.	.	TRBJ1-1	TRBV12-5	CASGYEAEAFF	TGTGCTAGTGGTTATGAGGCTGAAGCTTTCTTT
.	many	TRBJ2-4	TRBV18	CASSRGQNKNIQYF	TGTGCCAGCTCCCGGGGACAAAATAAAAACATTCAGTACTTC
TRBD2	many	TRBJ2-4	TRBV14	CASSQGGRGIQYF	TGTGCCAGCAGCCAAGGCGGGAGAGGTATTCAGTACTTC
.	many	TRBJ1-1	TRBV27	CASSLKEMNAEAFF	TGTGCCAGCAGTTTAAAGGAAATGAACGCTGAAGCTTTCTTT
.	many	TRBJ2-1	TRBV28	CASSLYPGYNEQFF	TGTGCCAGCAGTTTATATCCAGGCTACAATGAGCAGTTCTTC
.	.	TRBJ2-2	TRBV7-6	CASSLARTKNTGELFF	TGTGCCAGCAGCTTAGCCAGGACAAAGAACACCGGGGAGCTGTTTTTT
TRBD2	many	TRBJ2-7	TRBV3-1	CASSQPLAGYYEQYF	TGTGCCAGCAGCCAACCACTAGCGGGCTACTACGAGCAGTACTTC
TRBD1	once	TRBJ2-7	TRBV28	CASSYPGQGVRLDEQYF	TGTGCCAGCAGTTACCCGGGACAGGGAGTTCGTCTTGACGAGCAGTACTTC
.	many	TRBJ2-7	TRBV9	CASSVGSSVSYEQYF	TGTGCCAGCAGCGTAGGGAGTAGCGTGTCCTACGAGCAGTACTTC
TRBD2	.	TRBJ2-7	TRBV15	CATSREASGSYEQYF	TGTGCCACCAGCAGAGAAGCTAGCGGCTCCTACGAGCAGTACTTC
.	once	TRBJ1-2	TRBV7-2	CASSPSPVANYGYTF	TGTGCCAGCAGCCCGTCGCCAGTTGCTAACTATGGCTACACCTTC
.	.	TRBJ2-2	TRBV27	CASSLINRYTGELFF	TGTGCCAGCAGTTTGATCAACAGATACACCGGGGAGCTGTTTTTT
.	many	TRBJ1-2	TRBV6-1	CASSPLVSANYGYTF	TGTGCCAGCAGCCCTCTCGTCTCGGCAAACTATGGCTACACCTTC
.	many	TRBJ2-7	TRBV19	CASSIQGYEQYF	TGTGCCAGTAGTATACAAGGGTACGAGCAGTACTTC
.	many	TRBJ2-7	TRBV9	CASSVGGNPYEQYF	TGTGCCAGCAGCGTAGGGGGGAACCCCTACGAGCAGTACTTC
.	many	TRBJ1-5	TRBV2	CATRVGANSNQPQHF	TGTGCCACCCGAGTGGGGGCGAATAGCAATCAGCCCCAGCATTTT
.	.	TRBJ1-5	TRBV19	CASQSGDNQPQHF	TGTGCCAGTCAGTCGGGGGACAATCAGCCCCAGCATTTT
.	.	TRBJ1-3	TRBV20-1	CSARGTDGNTIYF	TGCAGTGCTAGAGGGACAGATGGAAACACCATATATTTT
.	many	TRBJ1-2	TRBV5-1	CASSQSTVEGYTF	TGCGCCAGCAGCCAAAGCACCGTGGAGGGCTACACCTTC
TRBD1	many	TRBJ1-3	TRBV28	CASSSKTGWNTIYF	TGTGCCAGCAGTTCTAAGACAGGGTGGAACACCATATATTTT
TRBD1	.	TRBJ1-3	TRBV30	CAWSRGTGGSGNTIYF	TGTGCCTGGTCTCGAGGGACAGGGGGCTCTGGAAACACCATATATTTT
.	many	TRBJ2-5	TRBV2	CASKTGTGETQYF	TGTGCCAGCAAGACAGGGACTGGGGAGACCCAGTACTTC
TRBD2	.	TRBJ2-7	TRBV28	CASSFWKGGYEQYF	TGTGCCAGCAGTTTCTGGAAGGGAGGGTACGAGCAGTACTTC
TRBD2	many	TRBJ2-5	TRBV13	CASSLRERGETQYF	TGTGCCAGCAGCTTAAGGGAGCGGGGAGAGACCCAGTACTTC
.	few	TRBJ2-7	TRBV30	CAWGLAYEQYF	TGTGCCTGGGGACTCGCCTACGAGCAGTACTTC
.	many	TRBJ1-1	TRBV28	CASSSGQNGAFF	TGTGCCAGCAGTTCGGGACAAAACGGGGCTTTCTTT
.	many	TRBJ2-5	TRBV24-1	CATSVGYSETQYF	TGTGCCACCAGTGTAGGGTACAGCGAGACCCAGTACTTC
.	once	TRBJ2-7	TRBV6-5	CASSYSREGRHPYEQYF	TGTGCCAGCAGTTACTCAAGAGAGGGGAGACACCCCTACGAGCAGTACTTC
TRBD1	.	TRBJ2-2	TRBV18	CASSRDRGLAGELFF	TGTGCCAGCTCACGCGACAGGGGGCTGGCCGGGGAGCTGTTTTTT
TRBD2	.	TRBJ2-7	TRBV12-3/TRBV12-4	CASSNTPLSGPSSYEQYF	TGTGCCAGCAGTAACACGCCACTTAGCGGGCCTAGCTCCTACGAGCAGTACTTC
.	once	TRBJ2-7	TRBV20-1	CSAQRDAYEQYF	TGCAGTGCTCAAAGGGACGCATACGAGCAGTACTTC
.	many	TRBJ2-2	TRBV7-3	CASSQGPRNTGELFF	TGTGCCAGCAGCCAGGGACCGAGGAACACCGGGGAGCTGTTTTTT
TRBD1	many	TRBJ1-2	TRBV10-3	CAISRTGEGGYTF	TGTGCCATCAGCCGGACAGGGGAGGGAGGCTACACCTTC
.	many	TRBJ1-5	TRBV7-2	CASSTQGQPQHF	TGTGCCAGCAGCACACAGGGTCAGCCCCAGCATTTT
.	.	TRBJ1-1	TRBV6-1	CASSEPGWGGTEAFF	TGTGCCAGCAGTGAACCGGGATGGGGTGGCACTGAAGCTTTCTTT
.	.	TRBJ2-5	TRBV6-1	CASSTYLGETQYF	TGTGCCAGCAGTACGTACCTCGGAGAGACCCAGTACTTC
.	many	TRBJ1-1	TRBV4-1	CASSQGPEAFF	TGCGCCAGCAGCCAAGGACCTGAAGCTTTCTTT
.	.	TRBJ2-7	TRBV15	CATSSRSGSGYEQYF	TGTGCCACCAGCAGTCGGTCGGGCAGTGGCTACGAGCAGTACTTC
.	many	TRBJ2-2	TRBV27	CASTPAGTSTGELFF	TGTGCCAGCACCCCCGCCGGGACTTCCACCGGGGAGCTGTTTTTT
.	.	TRBJ1-1	TRBV20-1	CSADVVDKNTEAFF	TGCAGTGCCGATGTTGTGGACAAAAACACTGAAGCTTTCTTT
.	few	TRBJ2-2	TRBV2	CAITDTGASNTGELFF	TGTGCCATCACTGATACAGGAGCCTCGAACACCGGGGAGCTGTTTTTT
TRBD1	.	TRBJ1-2	TRBV29-1	CSVEDGDRVDYTF	TGCAGCGTTGAAGATGGGGACAGGGTAGACTACACCTTC
TRBD1	many	TRBJ2-2	TRBV7-2	CASSWGQGASGELFF	TGTGCCAGCAGCTGGGGACAGGGGGCTAGCGGGGAGCTGTTTTTT